A single sample is the source of the 7 T cell receptor beta chains below, sequenced in a study of blood T cell repertoires in COVID-19. Only in-frame clones appear in the TCRdb table, and some are missing; sequencing was by immunoSEQ multiplex PCR. This sample has about 150,000 clones, with about four fifths found just once. Source material: peripheral blood. Receptor source: a man aged 55-75 years with acute or convalescent COVID-19.

The chain employs TRBV18 and TRBJ1-1; D call uncertain. The CDR3 loop spans 16 amino acids. Germline V gene data show CDR1 as KGHSH and CDR2 as LQKENI. V was shortened by 2 bases and J by 2 bases, with 15 bases between the two germline ends. In DNA form, the CDR3 reads TGTGCCAGCTCACCAAGCGAGCGAGGACTAAACACTGAAGCTTTCTTT. Encoded protein: CASSPSERGLNTEAFF.

The chain's CDR3 is CASSYEWSEQFF. DNA of the CDR3: TGTGCCAGCAGCTACGAGTGGTCCGAGCAGTTCTTC. The chain links TRBV7-8 to TRBJ2-1; the D is unclear. The V end lost 4 bases, the J end lost 10 bases, and 11 bases lay between the germline ends. Germline CDR1 and CDR2: SGHVS and FQNEAQ. The CDR3 extends over 12 amino acids.

The genes are TRBV5-5 and TRBJ2-7; 10 bases agree with TRBD1. Trimming removed 2 bases from V and 6 bases from J; junction bases left unmatched: 8. The CDR3 is 15 residues long. From germline, CDR1 is SGHKS and CDR2 YYEKEE (reference sequence). CDR3 sequence: CASSLAGTGVLEQYF. The CDR3 nucleotides are TGTGCCAGCAGCTTAGCCGGGACAGGGGTTCTCGAGCAGTACTTC.

The gene calls are TRBV28 and TRBJ2-3; D is possibly TRBD2 (7 bases). With 4 bases removed from V and 2 bases from J, the gap between germline ends came to 16 bases. Germline V gene lookup returns CDR1 MDHEN and CDR2 SYDVKM. CDR3 length: 16 amino acids. The DNA of the CDR3 is TGTGCCAGCAGTTCCACCGGGGGGCGGCTCACAGATACGCAGTATTTT. It is translated as CASSSTGGRLTDTQYF.

In DNA, the CDR3 is TGTGCCAGCAGCGTAGTAGGGGGCTCAACGAATGAGCAGTTCTTC. Its protein is CASSVVGGSTNEQFF. This chain connects TRBV9 to TRBJ2-1; the match to TRBD1 covers 7 bases. The V segment lost 0 bases and the J segment 7 bases; nucleotides outside the gene matches: 7. The CDR3 extends over 15 amino acids. Looked up from germline, CDR1 is SGDLS and CDR2 is YYNGEE.

This chain connects TRBV5-4 to TRBJ2-7, with TRBD1 matching over 7 bases. With V trimmed by 4 bases and J by 3 bases, 10 bases remained unmatched. The CDR3 has 15 amino acids. CDR1 and CDR2 (germline): SGHNT, YYREEE (reference sequence). CDR3 loop: CASSQTGTADYEQYF. The CDR3 DNA sequence: TGTGCCAGCAGCCAAACCGGGACAGCTGACTACGAGCAGTACTTC. Complete variable domain (other parts from reference TRBV5-4 and TRBJ2-7): ETGVTQSPTHLIKTRGQQVTLRCSSQSGHNTVSWYQQALGQGPQFIFQYYREEENGRGNFPPRFSGLQFPNYSSELNVNALELDDSALYLCASSQTGTADYEQYFGPGTRLTVT.

The rearrangement joins TRBV6-5 to TRBJ2-7, with 8 positions matching TRBD2. The CDR3 has 15 amino acids. Germline CDR1 reads MNHEY; CDR2 reads SVGAGI. Trimming at V came to 4 bases and at J to 4 bases, leaving 9 bases not matched to a gene. The CDR3 DNA follows: TGTGCCAGCAGTTCTGCCGGGACGGGGGGGTACGAGCAGTACTTC. Encoded protein: CASSSAGTGGYEQYF.